This TCR beta chain is drawn from a study of blood T cell repertoires in COVID-19. Study details: PBMCs, B-cell-depleted T cells, or T cells provided the cDNA or gDNA that made up the material.

Original processing methods: Reference gene primer amplification in the assay estimated nucleated cell counts. Repertoires were generated with immunoSEQ multiplex PCR, while TCRdb's copy carries only in-frame clones and drops some. V, J and clone size are those of that table, while D and trimming were read from the DNA. The sample holds under 300,000 clones, around four fifths seen once. Looked up from germline, CDR1 is SGHRS and CDR2 is YFSETQ. There are 17 residues in the CDR3. With V trimmed by 0 bases and J by 2 bases, 8 bases remained unmatched. The chain employs TRBV5-1 and TRBJ2-1; TRBD1 matches at 7 bases. This clonotype was sampled from an older woman with active or convalescent COVID-19. Material: peripheral blood. CDR3 bases: TGCGCCAGCAGCTTGGAGCCAACAGGGGCTCCCTACAATGAGCAGTTCTTC. It is translated as CASSLEPTGAPYNEQFF.